This entry describes one T cell receptor (beta chain). This entry comes from a study of blood T cell repertoires in COVID-19. Study as a whole: Acute and convalescent COVID-19 samples came from the United States, Italy and Spain.

The repertoire was sequenced with immunoSEQ multiplex PCR; TCRdb's copy has only in-frame clones and lacks some. Among 150,000 to 200,000 clones, approximately 88% were seen once, and the ten largest hold about 1.6%. CDR3 length equals 15 residues. Looked up from germline, CDR1 is SGHTA and CDR2 is FQGNSA. V was clipped by 5 bases and J by 5 bases, with 13 bases between them. The V and J genes are TRBV7-2 and TRBJ1-6; maybe TRBD1 (5 bases). Sequencing was carried out using peripheral blood. The sequence derives from a woman aged 45-59 years with acute or convalescent COVID-19. CDR3 coding DNA: TGTGCCAGCAGCGCTCGGACACCCGATAATTCACCCCTCCACTTT. Translated: CASSARTPDNSPLHF.